Listed below are T cell receptor beta chains from one sample, sequenced in a study of shared clonotypes between healthy human individuals. Clones were read by immunoSEQ multiplex PCR, and TCRdb kept only the in-frame ones, dropping some. The sample holds 1.4 million to 1.5 million clones, roughly 96% seen once. Sequenced input: naive CD4+ T cells sorted from blood. The receptor source for this set is a young man in good health. Each CDR3 is given with its conserved first and last residue. A D gene is named only where the DNA matches it firmly. Clone sizes are given selectively: once, few, many, or a class where the clone is expanded.

size | J | D | V | CDR3 | DNA
. | TRBJ2-7 | . | TRBV7-9 | CASNPGAGSEQYF | TGTGCCAGCAACCCAGGGGCAGGGAGCGAGCAGTACTTC
. | TRBJ2-1 | . | TRBV11-2 | CASSPTIERSKNNEQFF | TGTGCCAGCAGCCCGACTATCGAGCGGAGTAAGAACAATGAGCAGTTCTTC
. | TRBJ2-1 | TRBD2 | TRBV6-1 | CASSALQSGRSRNEQFF | TGTGCCAGCAGTGCCTTACAAAGCGGGAGAAGTAGAAATGAGCAGTTCTTC
. | TRBJ2-1 | . | TRBV6-1 | CASSAWHTYNEQFF | TGTGCCAGCAGTGCGTGGCACACCTACAATGAGCAGTTCTTC
. | TRBJ2-2 | . | TRBV9 | CASSFYQSTGELFF | TGTGCCAGCAGCTTTTATCAGAGCACCGGGGAGCTGTTTTTT
. | TRBJ2-1 | TRBD1 | TRBV4-1 | CASSPTGTGGYNEQFF | TGCGCCAGCAGCCCGACCGGGACAGGGGGCTACAATGAGCAGTTCTTC
once | TRBJ1-1 | . | TRBV5-6 | CASSFVGVNTEAFF | TGTGCCAGCAGCTTTGTTGGGGTGAACACTGAAGCTTTCTTT
. | TRBJ2-2 | TRBD1 | TRBV27 | CASSRDSPWGGELFF | TGTGCCAGCTCTCGGGACAGCCCTTGGGGCGGGGAGCTGTTTTTT
. | TRBJ1-2 | TRBD1 | TRBV18 | CASSPLSKRQGPYGYTF | TGTGCCAGCTCACCACTATCGAAGAGACAGGGACCGTATGGCTACACCTTC
. | TRBJ2-7 | . | TRBV25-1 | CASSRTYEQYF | TGTGCCAGCTCCCGTACCTACGAGCAGTACTTC
. | TRBJ2-2 | . | TRBV19 | CASSIRGAIGNTGELFF | TGTGCCAGTAGTATTAGGGGGGCCATTGGGAACACCGGGGAGCTGTTTTTT
. | TRBJ2-1 | . | TRBV5-6 | CASSLGGPLDEQFF | TGTGCCAGCAGCTTGGGAGGGCCACTAGATGAGCAGTTCTTC
once | TRBJ1-5 | . | TRBV19 | CASSREITNLYSNQPQHF | TGTGCCAGTAGTAGGGAGATTACCAACCTCTATAGCAATCAGCCCCAGCATTTT
. | TRBJ2-3 | TRBD2 | TRBV2 | CASSLGLAPDTQYF | TGTGCCAGCAGTCTGGGACTAGCCCCAGATACGCAGTATTTT
. | TRBJ1-1 | . | TRBV20-1 | CSARANTEAFF | TGCAGTGCTAGGGCGAACACTGAAGCTTTCTTT